These 32 T cell receptor beta chains share one sample of origin, sequenced in a study of T cell repertoires in cytomegalovirus infection. TCRdb re-analysed the reads in MiXCR, keeping a single row per CDR3 protein. The table records about 34,000 distinct CDR3 sequences, about 48% of them present only once. No antigens are known for them. Sequencing used CD8+ T cells from cultured PBMCs, obtained from culture after CMV antigen stimulation. These receptors originate from a human donor in good health (CMV status not recorded). Some clones in this sample may be carry-over from other donors' samples.

In nucleotides, the CDR3 is TGTGCCAGCAGTATCTCGCGACCGCGGAACACTGAAGCTTTCTTT. Protein product: CASSISRPRNTEAFF. The V gene is TRBV28, the J gene TRBJ1-1; D is ambiguous. The ends were cut back, 5 bases at V and 1 base at J, with 14 bases in the middle. This CDR3 spans 15 amino acids. Per the germline V gene, CDR1 is MDHEN and CDR2 is SYDVKM. Together with reference TRBV28 and TRBJ1-1, the CDR3 gives the full variable domain: DVKVTQSSRYLVKRTGEKVFLECVQDMDHENMFWYRQDPGLGLRLIYFSYDVKMKEKGDIPEGYSVSREKKERFSLILESASTNQTSMYLCASSISRPRNTEAFFGQGTRLTVV.

The rearrangement links TRBV15 to TRBJ1-3; possibly TRBD1 for D (6 bases). V lost 5 bases to trimming and J lost 1 base, with 24 bases between them. The CDR3 spans 19 residues. Germline V CDR1 and CDR2: LNHNV, YYDKDF (reference sequence). The CDR3, as DNA: TGTGCCACCAGCTTCTCCTACCTTCGGGGGCCCGAATCTGGAAACACCATATATTTT. Translation: CATSFSYLRGPESGNTIYF.

This clonotype was found a few times. The genes are TRBV2 and TRBJ2-1, with a tentative D call TRBD2 (5 bases). Trimming pared 6 bases from V and 5 bases from J, leaving 14 bases between. There are 14 residues in the CDR3. CDR1 is SNHLY and CDR2 is FYNNEI in the germline V gene. CDR3: CASSVERVNNEQFF. The CDR3 DNA reads as TGTGCCAGCAGCGTGGAGAGGGTCAACAATGAGCAGTTCTTC.

This clonotype was seen once. This chain uses TRBV7-4 with TRBJ2-3; perhaps TRBD2 as D (5 bases). V lost 5 bases and J 3 bases, leaving 15 bases between the germline ends. The length of the CDR3 is 15 residues. Germline V gives CDR1 SGHVT, CDR2 SQSDAQ. CDR3 nucleotide sequence: TGTGCCAGCAGCGGGCGAGAGGGAGTGACAGATACGCAGTATTTT. Translated: CASSGREGVTDTQYF.

At least ten counts were recorded for this clonotype. The chain uses TRBV20-1 and TRBJ2-1, with D perhaps TRBD1 (5 bases). V was trimmed by 4 bases and J by 4 bases, leaving 5 bases between them. The CDR3 runs to 11 residues. Germline V gene sequence: CDR1 DFQATT, CDR2 SNEGSKA (reference sequence). The chain's CDR3 is CSATGYNEQFF. For the CDR3, the DNA is TGCAGTGCTACAGGGTACAATGAGCAGTTCTTC.

The chain couples TRBV28 to TRBJ2-3, with D possibly matching TRBD2 (6 bases). V was cut by 6 bases and J by 5 bases, with 21 bases left in between. CDR3 length: 16 residues. The germline V gene encodes CDR1 MDHEN and CDR2 SYDVKM. The CDR3 DNA is TGTGCCAGCAGGGCCGGGACTGCCACTGCGGGAGATACGCAGTATTTT. It encodes CASRAGTATAGDTQYF.

This clonotype was recorded a few times. An end of the junction differs from the germline gene, which may be a read error. V and J are TRBV4-1 and TRBJ2-1; TRBD2 aligns across 9 bases. In germline, CDR1 is MGHRA, CDR2 YSYEKL. This CDR3 region has 21 residues. The CDR3 here is CASSQGNGRLGREGGYNEQFF. CDR3 in DNA: TGTGCCAGCAGCCAAGGAAACGGGCGGTTGGGGCGGGAGGGCGGTTACAATGAGCAGTTCTTC.

The genes are TRBV10-3 and TRBJ2-3, with TRBD1 as a possible D gene (5 bases). The V and J ends lost 0 bases and 3 bases respectively, with 13 bases between them. The CDR3 is made up of 16 amino acids. Per the germline V gene, CDR1 is ENHRY and CDR2 is SYGVKD. CDR3 loop: CAISESTDQPTDTQYF. The CDR3 bases are TGTGCCATCAGTGAGTCGACAGACCAACCGACAGATACGCAGTATTTT.

There are a few counts of this clonotype. The chain joins TRBV7-8 to TRBJ2-1; 14 bases map to TRBD2. The CDR3 has 18 amino acids. Germline CDR1 SGHVS, CDR2 FQNEAQ. J lost 1 base, V lost 5 bases, and 7 bases had no gene match. The CDR3 sequence: CASSPRLAGGPSYNEQFF. CDR3 coding DNA: TGTGCCAGCAGCCCCCGACTAGCGGGAGGGCCTTCCTACAATGAGCAGTTCTTC.

This clonotype has a handful of counts. CDR3 sequence reads: CASSFRGNEQFF. In DNA, the CDR3 is TGTGCCAGCAGCTTCAGGGGGAATGAGCAGTTCTTC. The rearrangement links TRBV7-3 to TRBJ2-1; 7 bases line up with TRBD1. The V segment lost 3 bases and the J segment 7 bases; nucleotides outside the gene matches: 0. This CDR3 is 12 amino acids long. In germline, CDR1 is SGHTA, CDR2 FQGTGA.

V and J are TRBV7-9 and TRBJ1-1; no clear D gene. Trimming shortened V by 4 bases and J by 0 bases, and 9 bases separated the two germline ends. Germline V gene lookup returns CDR1 SEHNR and CDR2 FQNEAQ (reference sequence). CDR3 length equals 14 residues. The CDR3 bases are TGTGCCAGCAGCTCAGGAAACATGAACACTGAAGCTTTCTTT. The encoded protein is CASSSGNMNTEAFF.

The chain couples TRBV29-1 to TRBJ2-1, with 8 positions matching TRBD2. V dropped 6 bases and J dropped 2; count of bases not matched to a gene: 3. The germline V gene has CDR1 SQVTM and CDR2 ANQGSEA. There are 13 residues in the CDR3. CDR3 in amino acids: CSVNGGAYNEQFF. CDR3 nucleotide sequence: TGCAGCGTCAACGGGGGGGCCTACAATGAGCAGTTCTTC.

The J gene is TRBJ2-3, the V gene TRBV5-4; D unresolved. CDR1 is SGHNT and CDR2 is YYREEE in the germline V gene (reference sequence). CDR3 size: 14 residues. V was shortened by 1 base and J by 0 bases, with 6 bases between the two germline ends. CDR3 sequence (DNA): TGTGCCAGCAGCTTGACCCGAAGCACAGATACGCAGTATTTT. Its protein is CASSLTRSTDTQYF.

The rearrangement joins TRBV19 to TRBJ1-1, with 10 bases lining up with TRBD1. The CDR3 has 17 amino acids. Germline CDR1 and CDR2: LNHDA and SQIVND (reference sequence). The trim removed 8 bases at V and 0 bases at J, leaving 12 bases unmatched. The CDR3 sequence: CASPPRTGGNMNTEAFF. In nucleotides, the CDR3 is TGTGCCAGTCCCCCCCGGACAGGGGGAAACATGAACACTGAAGCTTTCTTT.

The gene calls are TRBV27 and TRBJ1-3; no clear D gene. This CDR3 has 14 residues. Trimming stripped 4 bases from V and 0 bases from J, with 7 bases between. Germline values: CDR1 MNHEY, CDR2 SMNVEV (reference sequence). This CDR3 is CASSSGFSGNTIYF. CDR3 nucleotides: TGTGCCAGCAGTTCGGGATTCTCTGGAAACACCATATATTTT.

This clonotype has only a few counts. The chain employs TRBV7-3 and TRBJ2-3; D might be TRBD1 (5 bases). The V and J ends lost 4 bases and 6 bases respectively, with 8 bases between them. This CDR3 contains 12 residues. Germline CDR1 is SGHTA and CDR2 is FQGTGA. The CDR3 protein is CASSYPGDTQYF. The CDR3 DNA reads as TGTGCCAGCAGCTACCCAGGGGATACGCAGTATTTT.

This chain uses TRBV19 with TRBJ2-6; TRBD1 or TRBD2 may be the D gene (5 bases each). This CDR3 has 18 amino acids. Trimming removed 4 bases at V and 0 bases at J, with 16 bases between. Germline loops: CDR1 LNHDA, CDR2 SQIVND (reference sequence). The CDR3 loop is CASSSSRQGDSGANVLTF. DNA for the CDR3: TGTGCCAGTAGTAGCTCTCGGCAGGGAGACTCTGGGGCCAACGTCCTGACTTTC.

This sequence joins TRBV4-1 and TRBJ2-3; D gene ambiguous. CDR1 is MGHRA, CDR2 YSYEKL, per germline. Trimming cost V 0 bases and J 2 bases, with 12 bases left between them. The CDR3 consists of 16 residues. CDR3 residues: CASSQDFNDFTDTQYF. For the CDR3, the DNA is TGCGCCAGCAGCCAAGATTTTAATGACTTCACAGATACGCAGTATTTT.

The chain carries TRBV27 and TRBJ2-5; D is perhaps TRBD1 or TRBD2 (5 bases each). Deletions cut 3 bases from V and 1 base from J, with 12 bases between. CDR3 length: 15 amino acids. The germline V gene has CDR1 MNHEY and CDR2 SMNVEV (reference sequence). The CDR3 DNA sequence: TGTGCCAGCAGTTTCTCCGGGACCGCCCAAGAGACCCAGTACTTC. It translates to CASSFSGTAQETQYF.

V and J are TRBV7-9 and TRBJ1-1; D possibly corresponds to TRBD1 (5 bases). Trimming stripped 6 bases from V and 5 bases from J, with 13 bases between. Looked up from germline, CDR1 is SEHNR and CDR2 is FQNEAQ (reference sequence). CDR3 length: 13 residues. CDR3 protein: CASRGRGVTEAFF. CDR3 nucleotides: TGTGCCAGCAGAGGGAGGGGAGTGACTGAAGCTTTCTTT.

The chain joins TRBV27 to TRBJ2-1; no definite D call. CDR3 length: 12 amino acids. Per germline, CDR1 MNHEY and CDR2 SMNVEV (reference sequence). Trimming pared 1 base from V and 6 bases from J, leaving 4 bases between. CDR3 in amino acids: CASSLLGNEQFF. The CDR3 region has the DNA TGTGCCAGCAGTTTATTGGGCAATGAGCAGTTCTTC.

V gene TRBV12-3 or TRBV12-4 combines with J gene TRBJ2-1; a possible D gene is TRBD1 (6 bases). Trimming cost V 1 base and J 7 bases, with 8 bases left between them. This CDR3 contains 13 residues. The CDR3 loop is CASSLGGLNEQFF. The CDR3 DNA follows: TGTGCCAGCAGTTTAGGGGGGCTTAATGAGCAGTTCTTC.

Points on this clonotype: A junction end diverges from the germline sequence, so it may reflect a read error. The V and J genes are TRBV11-2 and TRBJ2-7; D ambiguous. The CDR3 is 15 amino acids. Germline V gives CDR1 SGHAT, CDR2 FQNNGV. The CDR3 DNA reads as TGTGCCAGCAGTTTAGCCTCCCCCTACTCCTACGAGCAGTACTTC. Translated: CASSLASPYSYEQYF. Drawing the rest from reference TRBV11-2 and TRBJ2-7, the complete variable domain is EAGVAQSPRYKIIEKRQSVAFWCNPISGHATLYWYQQILGQGPKLLIQFQNNGVVDDSQLPKDRFSAERLKGVDSTLKIQPAKLEDSAVYLCASSLASPYSYEQYFGPGTRLTVT.

V usage is TRBV2 and J usage is TRBJ2-3, with TRBD1 identical over 7 bases. The CDR3 runs to 12 residues. J was trimmed by 4 bases and V by 9 bases; bases with no gene match: 4. Germline V gene sequence: CDR1 SNHLY, CDR2 FYNNEI. The CDR3 reads CARYRGSDTQYF. The CDR3 DNA reads as TGTGCCAGGTACAGGGGCTCAGATACGCAGTATTTT.

V gene TRBV7-8 combines with J gene TRBJ1-1; 7 nucleotides line up with TRBD1. The CDR3 is 15 amino acids. The germline V gene has CDR1 SGHVS and CDR2 FQNEAQ. Trimming cost V 1 base and J 13 bases; bases outside gene matches: 15. DNA for the CDR3: TGTGCCAGCAGCTTAGTCCCCGGACAGGTAGATTGGGATTTCTTT. Residues: CASSLVPGQVDWDFF.

The chain is built from TRBV7-9 and TRBJ2-2, with D possibly matching TRBD2 (5 bases). This CDR3 contains 14 residues. V was shortened by 0 bases and J by 9 bases, with 11 bases between the two germline ends. Germline CDR1 and CDR2: SEHNR and FQNEAQ (reference sequence). The CDR3 reads CASSLAGDPRELFF. As DNA, the CDR3 is TGTGCCAGCAGCTTAGCGGGAGACCCCCGGGAGCTGTTTTTT.

This clonotype came up many times. The rearrangement uses TRBV12-5 and TRBJ1-3; tentatively, D is TRBD1 (5 bases). CDR3 size: 14 residues. Germline V gene lookup returns CDR1 LGHNT and CDR2 FRNRAP. V lost 4 bases, J lost 0 bases, and 7 bases lay in between. CDR3 in DNA: TGTGCTAGTGGTTACGGGGGCTCTGGAAACACCATATATTTT. The encoded protein is CASGYGGSGNTIYF.

As DNA, the CDR3 is TGTGCCAGCAGTTTCAGGGACCCCTACAATGAGCAGTTCTTC. The encoded protein is CASSFRDPYNEQFF. The chain employs TRBV12-3 or TRBV12-4 and TRBJ2-1; D is possibly TRBD1 or TRBD2 (5 bases each). V was trimmed by 3 bases and J by 2 bases, leaving 8 bases between them. The CDR3 covers 14 residues.

This clonotype occurred a few times. V is TRBV11-2 and J is TRBJ2-1; D ambiguous. V lost 1 base to trimming and J lost 2 bases, with 15 bases between them. The CDR3 has 17 amino acids. Germline CDR1 is SGHAT and CDR2 is FQNNGV. The CDR3 bases are TGTGCCAGCAGCTTAGGTACAACGGGTCTGGCCTACAATGAGCAGTTCTTC. As protein: CASSLGTTGLAYNEQFF. The full variable domain, with the rest looked up from reference TRBV11-2 and TRBJ2-1, is EAGVAQSPRYKIIEKRQSVAFWCNPISGHATLYWYQQILGQGPKLLIQFQNNGVVDDSQLPKDRFSAERLKGVDSTLKIQPAKLEDSAVYLCASSLGTTGLAYNEQFFGPGTRLTVL.

This chain uses TRBV27 with TRBJ1-2; perhaps TRBD1 as D (5 bases). From germline, CDR1 is MNHEY and CDR2 SMNVEV (reference sequence). Trimming shortened V by 5 bases and J by 4 bases, and 14 bases separated the two germline ends. The CDR3 is 14 amino acids. The chain's CDR3 is CASSPLTDIYGYTF. The CDR3 DNA follows: TGTGCCAGCAGTCCCCTGACAGACATCTATGGCTACACCTTC.

V gene TRBV7-2 combines with J gene TRBJ2-1; weak D call: TRBD2 (6 bases). V lost 1 base, J lost 12 bases, and 19 bases lay in between. Germline V CDR1 and CDR2: SGHTA, FQGNSA. This CDR3 contains 15 residues. DNA for the CDR3: TGTGCCAGCAGCTTAGGAGGTAGCGGTGGTACGGGGCAGTTCTTC. Translation gives CASSLGGSGGTGQFF.

This clonotype was detected ten times or more. The rearrangement joins TRBV7-2 to TRBJ2-7; the D is unclear. Germline V gives CDR1 SGHTA, CDR2 FQGNSA. V lost 0 bases, J lost 0 bases, and 12 bases lay in between. The CDR3 runs to 16 residues. CDR3 DNA sequence: TGTGCCAGCAGCTTAGCTGGTGGTTCGCTCTCCTACGAGCAGTACTTC. Translation gives CASSLAGGSLSYEQYF.